The sample holds one count of the clone carrying this T cell receptor beta chain. This entry is derived from a study of OX40 agonist ivuxolimab in advanced cancers. On the study more broadly: The study enrolled dose-escalation patients with hepatocellular carcinoma, melanoma, renal cell or head and neck cancer.

The data were produced by immunoSEQ multiplex PCR, yet TCRdb's version contains in-frame clones alone and is incomplete. Of more than 60,000 clones detected, approximately 94% appear once; the ten largest clones hold approximately 15%. The V gene lost 3 bases and the J gene lost 0 bases, with 8 bases spanning the gap. Germline V lookup: CDR1 MNHEY, CDR2 SMNVEV (reference sequence). The CDR3 runs to 14 residues. The sample consisted of CD4+ or CD8+ T cells sorted from blood, taken in a trial of the OX40 agonist ivuxolimab. This chain joins TRBV27 and TRBJ1-1, with TRBD1 as a possible D gene (6 bases). This clonotype was obtained from an adult with an advanced solid tumor such as melanoma, head and neck, liver or kidney cancer. As DNA, the CDR3 is TGTGCCAGCAGTTTCAGGGGCATGAACACTGAAGCTTTCTTT. Translated, it gives CASSFRGMNTEAFF.